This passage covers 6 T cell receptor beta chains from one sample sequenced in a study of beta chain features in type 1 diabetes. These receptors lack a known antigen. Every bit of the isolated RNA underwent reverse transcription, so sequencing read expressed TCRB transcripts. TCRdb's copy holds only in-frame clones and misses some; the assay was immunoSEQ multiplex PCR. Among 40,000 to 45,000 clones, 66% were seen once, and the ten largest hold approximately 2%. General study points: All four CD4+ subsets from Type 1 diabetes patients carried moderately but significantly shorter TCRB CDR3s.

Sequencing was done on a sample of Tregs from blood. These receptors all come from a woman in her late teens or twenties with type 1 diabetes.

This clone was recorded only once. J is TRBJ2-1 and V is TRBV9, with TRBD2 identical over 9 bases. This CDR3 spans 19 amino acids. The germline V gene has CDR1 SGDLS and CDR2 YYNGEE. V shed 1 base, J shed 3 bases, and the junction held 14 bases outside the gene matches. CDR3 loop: CASSVRLAALNPRYNEQFF. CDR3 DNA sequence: TGTGCCAGCAGCGTAAGACTAGCGGCCCTTAACCCCCGCTACAATGAGCAGTTCTTC.

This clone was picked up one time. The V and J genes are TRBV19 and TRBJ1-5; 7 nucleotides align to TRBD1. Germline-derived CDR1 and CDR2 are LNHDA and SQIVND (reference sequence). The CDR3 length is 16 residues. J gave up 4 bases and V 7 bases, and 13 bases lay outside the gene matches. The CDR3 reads CASTYVRDSRNQPQHF. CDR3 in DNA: TGTGCCAGTACCTACGTCCGGGACAGTCGAAATCAGCCCCAGCATTTT.

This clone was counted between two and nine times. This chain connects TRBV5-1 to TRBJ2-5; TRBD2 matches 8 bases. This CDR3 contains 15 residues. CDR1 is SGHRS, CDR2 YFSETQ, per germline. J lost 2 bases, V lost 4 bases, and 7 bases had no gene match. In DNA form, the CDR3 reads TGCGCCAGCAGCCTGGCCCCGGGGGGGCAAGAGACCCAGTACTTC. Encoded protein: CASSLAPGGQETQYF.

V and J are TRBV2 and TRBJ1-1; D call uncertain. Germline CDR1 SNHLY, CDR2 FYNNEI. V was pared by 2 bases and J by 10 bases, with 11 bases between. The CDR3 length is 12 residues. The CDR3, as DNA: TGTGCCAGCAGTGAACGTTCGGGTCGAGCTTTCTTT. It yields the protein CASSERSGRAFF.

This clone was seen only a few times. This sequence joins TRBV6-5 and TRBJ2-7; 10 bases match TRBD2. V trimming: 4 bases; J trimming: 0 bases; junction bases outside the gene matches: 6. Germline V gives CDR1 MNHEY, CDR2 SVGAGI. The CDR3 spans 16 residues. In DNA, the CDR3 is TGTGCCAGCAGTTTAGTAGCGGGGGGCATCTCCTACGAGCAGTACTTC. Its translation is CASSLVAGGISYEQYF.

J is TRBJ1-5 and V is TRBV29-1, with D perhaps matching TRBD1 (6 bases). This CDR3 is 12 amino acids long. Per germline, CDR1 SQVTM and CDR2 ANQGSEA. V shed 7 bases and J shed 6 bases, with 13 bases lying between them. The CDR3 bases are TGCAGCGACCAGACAGGAGGTCAGCCCCAGCATTTT. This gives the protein CSDQTGGQPQHF.